Listed below are T cell receptor beta chains from one sample, sequenced in a study of early T cells in non-severe SARS-CoV-2 infection. TCRdb reprocessed the 5' RACE reads via MiXCR and lists one record per CDR3 protein. This table holds about 29,000 distinct CDR3 sequences, roughly 4.3% found once. The sample comprised whole blood. These receptors were collected from an adult who was a healthcare worker with PCR-confirmed SARS-CoV-2 infection or an uninfected control (not recorded which). The CDR3 runs from the conserved cysteine through the conserved F or W. D genes are given only for firm matches. Size is omitted from some rows. Given values are once, few, many or a class for expanded clones.

D	V	J	size	CDR3	DNA
NA	TRBV20-1	TRBJ2-3	NA	CSTEGDRGTDTQYF	TGCAGTACCGAGGGGGATAGGGGCACAGATACGCAGTATTTT
TRBD2	TRBV9	TRBJ2-1	many	CASSVATSGRNEQFF	TGTGCCAGCAGCGTAGCTACTAGCGGGAGGAATGAGCAGTTCTTC
TRBD1	TRBV19	TRBJ1-4	few	CASSILDRGLEKLFF	TGTGCCAGTAGTATCCTCGACAGGGGGCTAGAAAAACTGTTTTTT
NA	TRBV4-1	TRBJ1-4	NA	CASSQYLGNEKLFF	TGCGCCAGCAGCCAATATTTGGGTAATGAAAAACTGTTTTTT
NA	TRBV7-2	TRBJ1-6	NA	CASSFRWGDSPLHF	TGTGCCAGCAGCTTTCGCTGGGGGGATTCACCCCTCCACTTT
NA	TRBV4-2	TRBJ2-5	many	CASRGTEQETQYF	TGTGCCAGCCGAGGGACGGAACAAGAGACCCAGTACTTC
TRBD2	TRBV13	TRBJ2-5	many	CASSFLGLAETQYF	TGTGCCAGCAGTTTCCTGGGACTAGCGGAGACCCAGTACTTC
NA	TRBV20-1	TRBJ2-1	NA	CSASPGDEQFF	TGCAGTGCTAGTCCCGGGGATGAGCAGTTCTTC
NA	TRBV18	TRBJ1-1	many	CASSPREGVNTEAFF	TGTGCCAGCTCACCCCGAGAGGGCGTAAACACTGAAGCTTTCTTT
TRBD1	TRBV9	TRBJ1-1	many	CASSVGGDREAFF	TGTGCCAGCAGCGTAGGTGGGGACAGAGAAGCTTTCTTT
NA	TRBV7-9	TRBJ2-3	NA	CASSLRPAPSTDTQYF	TGTGCCAGCAGCTTACGCCCAGCGCCTAGCACAGATACGCAGTATTTT
TRBD2	TRBV12-3/TRBV12-4	TRBJ2-3	many	CASSLIAGGQIDTQYF	TGTGCCAGCAGTTTGATAGCGGGGGGGCAGATAGATACGCAGTATTTT
NA	TRBV18	TRBJ2-3	many	CASSPRGRPGSTDTQYF	TGTGCCAGCTCCCCGAGGGGCAGGCCAGGCAGTACAGATACGCAGTATTTT
NA	TRBV5-4	TRBJ1-4	many	CASSLYPPGRPDEKLFF	TGTGCCAGCAGCTTGTATCCTCCGGGACGGCCGGATGAAAAACTGTTTTTT
NA	TRBV5-1	TRBJ1-2	many	CASSLGQQRYGYTF	TGCGCCAGCAGCTTGGGACAGCAACGCTATGGCTACACCTTC
TRBD2	TRBV20-1	TRBJ2-1	NA	CSARDMLAGRSYNEQFF	TGCAGTGCTAGAGATATGCTAGCGGGACGCTCCTACAATGAGCAGTTCTTC
NA	TRBV10-1	TRBJ2-3	many	CASSDHTSSTDTQYF	TGCGCCAGCAGTGATCACACCTCTAGCACAGATACGCAGTATTTT
NA	TRBV6-1	TRBJ2-1	many	CASGREQFF	TGTGCCAGCGGGCGTGAGCAGTTCTTC
NA	TRBV7-2	TRBJ1-2	many	CASSLDQGIYGYTF	TGTGCCAGCAGCTTAGATCAGGGCATCTATGGCTACACCTTC
NA	TRBV7-9	TRBJ2-3	many	CASSLGRGTDTQYF	TGTGCCAGCAGCTTAGGCAGGGGTACAGATACGCAGTATTTT
NA	TRBV3-2	TRBJ2-5	NA	CASSHDPTGQETQYF	TGTGCCAGCAGCCATGATCCGACGGGCCAAGAGACCCAGTACTTC
NA	TRBV18	TRBJ2-1	many	CASSPLETAYNEQFF	TGTGCCAGCTCACCACTTGAGACCGCCTACAATGAGCAGTTCTTC
NA	TRBV20-1	TRBJ2-1	few	CSARVQVGEQFF	TGCAGTGCTAGAGTCCAGGTTGGGGAGCAGTTCTTC
NA	TRBV9	TRBJ2-5	many	CASSVVEFETQYF	TGTGCCAGCAGCGTAGTGGAGTTCGAGACCCAGTACTTC
NA	TRBV18	TRBJ1-1	few	CASSPERGVTEAFF	TGTGCCAGCTCACCAGAAAGGGGAGTCACTGAAGCTTTCTTT
TRBD1	TRBV28	TRBJ2-3	many	CASSFAGQGTDTQYF	TGTGCCAGCAGTTTCGCGGGACAGGGGACAGATACGCAGTATTTT
NA	TRBV12-2	TRBJ2-7	few	CASRFRRDLSDEQYF	TGTGCAAGTCGCTTCCGCAGGGATCTCTCCGACGAGCAGTACTTC
NA	TRBV7-2	TRBJ2-5	NA	CASSPWSGQETQYF	TGTGCCAGCAGCCCCTGGTCGGGCCAAGAGACCCAGTACTTC
TRBD2	TRBV7-9	TRBJ2-3	many	CASSSEPGRERTDTQYF	TGTGCCAGCAGTTCAGAGCCCGGGCGGGAGAGGACAGATACGCAGTATTTT
NA	TRBV3-1	TRBJ2-3	few	CASSPRHPQGTTDTQYF	TGTGCCAGCAGCCCCCGACACCCACAGGGGACTACAGATACGCAGTATTTT
TRBD1	TRBV5-1	TRBJ2-1	many	CASSLIETGNNEQFF	TGCGCCAGCAGCTTGATTGAGACAGGGAACAATGAGCAGTTCTTC